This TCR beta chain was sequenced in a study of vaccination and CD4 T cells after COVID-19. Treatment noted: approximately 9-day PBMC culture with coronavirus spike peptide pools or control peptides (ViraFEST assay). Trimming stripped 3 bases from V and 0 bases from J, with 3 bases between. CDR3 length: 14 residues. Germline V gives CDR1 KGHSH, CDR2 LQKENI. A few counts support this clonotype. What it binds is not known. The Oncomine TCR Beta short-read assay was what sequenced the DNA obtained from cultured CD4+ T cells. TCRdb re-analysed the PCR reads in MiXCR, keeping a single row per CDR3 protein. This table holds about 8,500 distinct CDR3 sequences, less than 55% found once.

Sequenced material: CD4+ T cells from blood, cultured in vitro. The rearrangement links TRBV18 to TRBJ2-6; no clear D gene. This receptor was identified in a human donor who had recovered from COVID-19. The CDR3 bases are TGTGCCAGCTCACCGGTCTCTGGGGCCAACGTCCTGACTTTC. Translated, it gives CASSPVSGANVLTF.